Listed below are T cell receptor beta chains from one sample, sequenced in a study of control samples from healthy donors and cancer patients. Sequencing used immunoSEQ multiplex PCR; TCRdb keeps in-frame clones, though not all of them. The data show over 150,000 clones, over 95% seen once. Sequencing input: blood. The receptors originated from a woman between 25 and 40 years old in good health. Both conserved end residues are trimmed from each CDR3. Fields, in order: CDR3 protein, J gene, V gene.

cdr3_aa: ASSSYREAGNTIY
j_call: TRBJ1-3
v_call: TRBV7-9

cdr3_aa: AWDRASVYNEQF
j_call: TRBJ2-1
v_call: TRBV30

cdr3_aa: ASKLSSGGGTQY
j_call: TRBJ2-3
v_call: TRBV28

cdr3_aa: AISGQGSNSPLH
j_call: TRBJ1-6
v_call: TRBV10-3

cdr3_aa: ASRSQPGTGRLNTGELF
j_call: TRBJ2-2
v_call: TRBV27

cdr3_aa: ASSNTGVANEKLF
j_call: TRBJ1-4
v_call: TRBV6-2/TRBV6-3

cdr3_aa: ASSPYRGTKGTDTQY
j_call: TRBJ2-3
v_call: TRBV11-3

cdr3_aa: ASSYYREKVETQY
j_call: TRBJ2-5
v_call: TRBV6-5

cdr3_aa: ASSLDRGDTGELF
j_call: TRBJ2-2
v_call: TRBV11-3

cdr3_aa: ASSSGLISSGANVLT
j_call: TRBJ2-6
v_call: TRBV11-2

cdr3_aa: ASSLFGLAGVSEQF
j_call: TRBJ2-1
v_call: TRBV7-2

cdr3_aa: ATSRSSVDRTAEAF
j_call: TRBJ1-1
v_call: TRBV15

cdr3_aa: ASSFRTGTNNSPLH
j_call: TRBJ1-6
v_call: TRBV28

cdr3_aa: ASSLEGPDTQY
j_call: TRBJ2-3
v_call: TRBV7-9

cdr3_aa: ASTTWDNQPQH
j_call: TRBJ1-5
v_call: TRBV6-6